Presented here are 18 T cell receptor beta chains from one specimen sequenced in a study of blood T cell repertoires in COVID-19. Clones were sequenced by immunoSEQ multiplex PCR, and TCRdb holds only the in-frame ones, with some missing. The sample has 25,000 to 35,000 clones, roughly nine tenths seen once. Specimen: peripheral blood. All receptors come from a woman aged 40 to 49 with active or convalescent COVID-19.

As DNA, the CDR3 is TGTGCCAGCAGCCGCGGGACAGGGTGGGACAATGAGCAGTTCTTC. This encodes CASSRGTGWDNEQFF. The chain uses TRBV3-1 (or the pseudogene TRBV3-2) and TRBJ2-1, with 9 bases fitting TRBD1. This CDR3 has 15 amino acids. The junction had 6 bases not matched to a gene; V was cut back by 4 bases and J by 5 bases. Looked up from germline, CDR1 is LGHDT and CDR2 is YNNKEL (reference sequence).

V usage is TRBV11-2 and J usage is TRBJ1-4; the D is unclear. The CDR3 has 17 amino acids. V lost 0 bases, J lost 0 bases, and 11 bases lay in between. Germline CDR1 is SGHAT and CDR2 is FQNNGV. The CDR3 spells CASSLDPVIATNEKLFF. CDR3 in DNA: TGTGCCAGCAGCTTAGATCCCGTAATTGCAACTAATGAAAAACTGTTTTTT.

The genes are TRBV29-1 and TRBJ2-7, with 10 bases identical to TRBD1. The CDR3 extends over 14 amino acids. Germline V lookup: CDR1 SQVTM, CDR2 ANQGSEA. The trim removed 8 bases at V and 0 bases at J, leaving 7 bases unmatched. CDR3 nucleotides: TGCAGCTTCTCCGGGACAGGGGACTCCTACGAGCAGTACTTC. Translation: CSFSGTGDSYEQYF.

The chain employs TRBV4-2 and TRBJ1-4, with TRBD1 identical over 11 bases. The CDR3 is made up of 15 amino acids. J gave up 7 bases and V 4 bases, and 5 bases lay outside the gene matches. CDR1 is LGHNA and CDR2 is YNFKEQ in the germline V gene. CDR3 sequence reads: CASSPPGQGGEKLFF. In DNA form, the CDR3 reads TGTGCCAGCAGCCCGCCGGGACAGGGGGGTGAAAAACTGTTTTTT.

V is TRBV2 and J is TRBJ2-4; a weak D match, TRBD2 (5 bases). Trimming cost V 8 bases and J 1 base, with 12 bases left between them. The CDR3 consists of 14 residues. Looked up from germline, CDR1 is SNHLY and CDR2 is FYNNEI. Here the CDR3 reads CASRGMGAKNIQYF. The CDR3, as DNA: TGTGCCAGCCGGGGAATGGGGGCCAAAAACATTCAGTACTTC.

V usage is TRBV7-8 and J usage is TRBJ2-3, with a weak D call TRBD2 (5 bases). Trimming shortened V by 11 bases and J by 5 bases, and 17 bases separated the two germline ends. Germline V gene lookup returns CDR1 SGHVS and CDR2 FQNEAQ. The CDR3 covers 13 residues. The CDR3 coding sequence is TGTGCCGACCAAATAGGAGGAGAAGATACGCAGTATTTT. Residues: CADQIGGEDTQYF.

V gene TRBV6-4 combines with J gene TRBJ2-3, with TRBD2 matching 13 bases. CDR3 length: 15 residues. V was pared by 6 bases and J by 6 bases, with 6 bases of the junction left unmatched. Germline V gives CDR1 MRHNA, CDR2 SNTAGT. The CDR3 sequence: CASSALAGGLDTQYF. In nucleotides, the CDR3 is TGTGCCAGCAGCGCACTAGCGGGGGGGCTTGATACGCAGTATTTT.

V gene TRBV5-5 combines with J gene TRBJ2-2, with D possibly matching TRBD2 (6 bases). The CDR3 contains 15 residues. V was cut by 4 bases and J by 7 bases, with 17 bases left in between. CDR1 is SGHKS and CDR2 is YYEKEE in the germline V gene (reference sequence). Written as DNA, the CDR3 is TGTGCCAGCAGCGGACGGGCCAGCGGGCACGGGGAGCTGTTTTTT. Its translation is CASSGRASGHGELFF.

This clone showed up just a few times. The chain employs TRBV10-3 and TRBJ2-7; 11 bases match TRBD1. V shed 4 bases, J shed 3 bases, and the junction held 8 bases outside the gene matches. This CDR3 contains 16 residues. Germline loops: CDR1 ENHRY, CDR2 SYGVKD. CDR3 sequence reads: CAISGTWTGGDYEQYF. The CDR3 bases are TGTGCCATCAGTGGTACCTGGACAGGGGGCGACTACGAGCAGTACTTC.

The rearrangement links TRBV7-3 to TRBJ2-1, with 14 positions matching TRBD2. The germline V gene encodes CDR1 SGHTA and CDR2 FQGTGA. The V gene end was trimmed by 5 bases and the J gene end by 4 bases; junction bases not matched to a gene: 16. This CDR3 has 20 amino acids. CDR3 protein: CASSPRRRGLAGALYNEQFF. The DNA of the CDR3 is TGTGCCAGCAGCCCCCGGAGGCGGGGACTAGCGGGAGCCCTTTACAATGAGCAGTTCTTC.

This chain joins TRBV19 and TRBJ2-3; D possibly corresponds to TRBD1 (6 bases). This CDR3 is built from 13 residues. The V end lost 9 bases, the J end lost 2 bases, and 12 bases lay between the germline ends. Looked up from germline, CDR1 is LNHDA and CDR2 is SQIVND (reference sequence). Here the CDR3 DNA reads TGTGCCAGCAATCAGGGGTCCACAGATACGCAGTATTTT. Translating gives CASNQGSTDTQYF.

CDR3 sequence reads: CASSPGRGWVTEAFF. The CDR3 DNA follows: TGTGCCAGCTCACCGGGGAGGGGTTGGGTCACTGAAGCTTTCTTT. The genes are TRBV18 and TRBJ1-1, with D perhaps TRBD1 (5 bases). Trimming removed 3 bases at V and 4 bases at J, with 15 bases between. The CDR3 contains 15 residues. Germline lookup yields CDR1 KGHSH and CDR2 LQKENI.

The chain joins TRBV19 to TRBJ1-1; the D gene is possibly TRBD1 (6 bases). V lost 4 bases, J lost 0 bases, and 15 bases lay in between. Germline lookup yields CDR1 LNHDA and CDR2 SQIVND (reference sequence). The CDR3 extends over 16 amino acids. The CDR3 sequence is CASSTLLGAMNTEAFF. As DNA, the CDR3 is TGTGCCAGTAGTACCTTATTGGGGGCGATGAACACTGAAGCTTTCTTT.

This clone appeared a single time. V usage is TRBV2 and J usage is TRBJ1-1, with D unclear. The CDR3 is 14 residues long. Germline CDR1 SNHLY, CDR2 FYNNEI. Trimming stripped 6 bases from V and 2 bases from J, with 13 bases between. CDR3 residues: CASRNSGENTEAFF. As DNA, the CDR3 is TGTGCCAGCAGGAACTCCGGTGAAAACACTGAAGCTTTCTTT.

V is TRBV3-1 (or the pseudogene TRBV3-2) and J is TRBJ1-2; 7 positions match TRBD1. V trimming: 4 bases; J trimming: 1 base; junction bases outside the gene matches: 6. Germline V gene data show CDR1 as LGHDT and CDR2 as YNNKEL (reference sequence). The CDR3 extends over 15 amino acids. The DNA for the CDR3 is TGTGCCAGCAGCCCCCGGGACAGACTTAACTATGGCTACACCTTC. It specifies CASSPRDRLNYGYTF.

The rearrangement links TRBV7-9 to TRBJ2-7; 7 nucleotides line up with TRBD2. The CDR3 extends over 15 amino acids. The junction had 12 bases not matched to a gene; V was cut back by 5 bases and J by 5 bases. Germline values: CDR1 SEHNR, CDR2 FQNEAQ (reference sequence). The CDR3 region is CASSPPLAVVHEQYF. The CDR3 nucleotides are TGTGCCAGCAGCCCTCCCCTAGCGGTGGTTCACGAGCAGTACTTC.

This rearrangement joins TRBV30 to TRBJ1-4, with D perhaps TRBD1 (6 bases). Trimming took 3 bases from V and 0 from J, leaving 11 bases between them. There are 15 residues in the CDR3. Germline CDR1 GTSNPN, CDR2 SVGIG (reference sequence). CDR3 in amino acids: CAWRGRGSTNEKLFF. DNA of the CDR3: TGTGCCTGGAGAGGCAGGGGATCAACTAATGAAAAACTGTTTTTT.

The V and J genes are TRBV10-1 and TRBJ2-3; 10 nucleotides align to TRBD2. Trimming at V came to 4 bases and at J to 2 bases, leaving 3 bases not matched to a gene. CDR3 length: 15 amino acids. Germline CDR1 is WNHNN and CDR2 is SYGVQD (reference sequence). In DNA form, the CDR3 reads TGCGCCAGCAGTGCAACTAGCGGGATCACAGATACGCAGTATTTT. This codes for CASSATSGITDTQYF.